A single sample gave rise to the 10 T cell receptor beta chains below, sequenced in a study of cytomegalovirus exposure and HLA in healthy donors (dated by TCRdb to the late 2010s). The library came from the immunoSEQ multiplex PCR assay. A mixture of 60 forward primers for TCR Vbeta segments and 13 reverse primers for TCR Jbeta segments was used in the multiplex PCR. TCRdb holds this immuneACCESS table with in-frame rearrangements only. Some clones are missing; in checked studies, unresolved V genes explain under half, and the rest has no known cause. This sample has fewer than 200,000 clones in its table, and approximately 80% of those were observed once. Together, the top ten hold roughly 0.5% of the sample. The sample consisted of PBMCs. These receptors were taken from a woman aged 45 to 65 in good health and CMV-seronegative.

Details on this clone: The sample contains more than one DNA sequence encoding this CDR3. The V call is TRBV5-1, the J call TRBJ1-4, with D possibly TRBD1 on 5 matching bases. Trimming pared 2 bases from V and 0 bases from J, leaving 5 bases between. Germline V gives CDR1 SGHRS, CDR2 YFSETQ. CDR3 length equals 14 residues. The CDR3 reads CASSLGATNEKLFF. The CDR3 DNA is TGCGCCAGCAGCTTAGGGGCAACTAATGAAAAACTGTTTTTT.

The chain couples TRBV6-5 to TRBJ1-5; the D gene is possibly TRBD1 (6 bases). CDR1 and CDR2 from the germline V gene are MNHEY and SVGAGI. The CDR3 has 13 amino acids. Trimming removed 5 bases at V and 7 bases at J, with 12 bases between. CDR3 region: CASSAGAGQPQHF. The CDR3 DNA follows: TGTGCCAGCAGTGCGGGGGCCGGGCAGCCCCAGCATTTT.

This clone was seen only a few times. V usage is TRBV14 and J usage is TRBJ2-7; no clear D. Germline lookup yields CDR1 SGHDN and CDR2 FVKESK. The length of the CDR3 is 15 residues. The V gene lost 5 bases and the J gene lost 1 base, with 15 bases spanning the gap. The CDR3 bases are TGTGCCAGCAGCTTTCGCGAGCGTCTGTCCTACGAGCAGTACTTC. Translating it yields CASSFRERLSYEQYF.

This clone was recorded only once. The rearrangement joins TRBV13 to TRBJ2-2; 8 bases line up with TRBD1. The trim removed 5 bases at V and 1 base at J, leaving 6 bases unmatched. Per the germline V gene, CDR1 is PRHDT and CDR2 is FYEKMQ (reference sequence). The CDR3 length is 16 residues. DNA of the CDR3: TGTGCCAGCAGCCGGACAGGGACCCTGAACACCGGGGAGCTGTTTTTT. Translated, it gives CASSRTGTLNTGELFF.

In regard to this clone: Other DNA sequences in the sample encode the same CDR3. V usage is TRBV5-1 and J usage is TRBJ2-5, with a weak D call TRBD2 (5 bases). Trimming stripped 0 bases from V and 2 bases from J, with 11 bases between. Looked up from germline, CDR1 is SGHRS and CDR2 is YFSETQ. CDR3 length: 15 residues. The CDR3 sequence: CASSLEPSGQETQYF. In DNA, the CDR3 is TGCGCCAGCAGCTTGGAACCCAGCGGACAAGAGACCCAGTACTTC.

This chain connects TRBV14 to TRBJ1-1; TRBD1 might be the D (5 bases). The CDR3 runs 15 residues. With 1 base removed from V and 3 bases from J, the gap between germline ends came to 12 bases. Germline CDR1 SGHDN, CDR2 FVKESK. For the CDR3, the DNA is TGTGCCAGCAGCCAAGTATGGGGGAGGCACACTGAAGCTTTCTTT. Its protein product is CASSQVWGRHTEAFF.

This clone was recorded only once. The chain is built from TRBV28 and TRBJ2-5; 7 bases line up with TRBD1. CDR1 MDHEN and CDR2 SYDVKM come from the germline V gene. Trimming cost V 4 bases and J 5 bases; bases outside gene matches: 10. This CDR3 region has 15 residues. Written as DNA, the CDR3 is TGTGCCAGCAGTTCACAGGGGACCCCCAGGGAGACCCAGTACTTC. This gives the protein CASSSQGTPRETQYF.

The J gene is TRBJ2-5, the V gene TRBV9, with D perhaps TRBD1 (5 bases). Trimming took off 3 bases at V and 5 bases at J, with 11 bases between the two ends. Germline V gene sequence: CDR1 SGDLS, CDR2 YYNGEE. The CDR3 has 13 amino acids. The CDR3 loop is CASSEAGSETQYF. CDR3 coding DNA: TGTGCCAGCAGCGAGGCAGGGTCGGAGACCCAGTACTTC.

The chain has TRBV18 and TRBJ2-7; 8 bases align to TRBD2. Per the germline V gene, CDR1 is KGHSH and CDR2 is LQKENI. Trimming at V came to 6 bases and at J to 5 bases, leaving 12 bases not matched to a gene. CDR3 length: 15 residues. CDR3 sequence (DNA): TGTGCCAGCTCCCGCAGCGGGAGTAGTCATAACGAGCAGTACTTC. Protein sequence: CASSRSGSSHNEQYF.

The chain couples TRBV7-2 to TRBJ2-5; TRBD1 agrees at 7 bases. Germline V gives CDR1 SGHTA, CDR2 FQGNSA. Germline trimming cut 7 bases from V and 4 bases from J; bases unmatched to any gene: 6. The CDR3 loop spans 13 amino acids. The CDR3 here is CASTNWDRETQYF. The CDR3 DNA follows: TGTGCCAGCACCAATTGGGACAGAGAGACCCAGTACTTC.